The T cell receptor beta chain under discussion was sequenced for a study of blood T cell repertoires in COVID-19. Clones were sequenced by immunoSEQ multiplex PCR, and TCRdb holds only the in-frame ones, with some missing. This repertoire shows more than 90,000 clones, around three quarters found once; its top ten account for around 6.6%. What was sequenced was peripheral blood. The origin of this receptor is a man aged 65 to 79 with acute or convalescent COVID-19.

CDR3 DNA sequence: TGTGCCAGCAGTCCCCTGGCGGGAGGGCCGGGCACAGATACGCAGTATTTT. It is translated as CASSPLAGGPGTDTQYF. The chain has TRBV28 and TRBJ2-3; 9 nucleotides agree with TRBD2. The CDR3 is made up of 17 amino acids. V dropped 5 bases and J dropped 1; count of bases not matched to a gene: 10. Germline loops: CDR1 MDHEN, CDR2 SYDVKM.